This T cell receptor beta chain was sequenced in a study of T cell responses to AZD1222 COVID-19 vaccine. Points on this clone: What it binds is unknown.

Study conclusions and caveats: Vaccination with two AZD1222 doses was followed by a rise in Spike-specific TCR breadth and depth. Baseline seropositivity occurred in only six AZD1222 recipients.

Profiling relied on immunoSEQ multiplex PCR, and the TCRdb table lists in-frame clones only, not all of them. The sample has about 70,000 clones, 75% to 90% seen once. The sample here was peripheral blood, taken on day 0 of AZD1222 vaccination. The sequence was obtained from an adult in good health.

The DNA for the CDR3 is TGTGCCACCAGTGATACGGGACAGGGGACCAATGAGCAGTTCTTC. Translation gives CATSDTGQGTNEQFF. J is TRBJ2-1 and V is TRBV24-1, with 10 bases that match TRBD1. The J segment lost 6 bases and the V segment lost 3 bases, leaving 4 bases of the junction unmatched. Germline loops: CDR1 KGHDR, CDR2 SFDVKD. CDR3 size: 15 residues.